This T cell receptor beta chain was captured by sequencing in a study of OX40 agonist ivuxolimab in advanced cancers. Libraries were prepared by immunoSEQ multiplex PCR; TCRdb keeps only in-frame clonotypes and omits some of them. The sample has over 85,000 clones, roughly 87% seen once. The CDR3 covers 14 residues. CDR1 is SGHTA and CDR2 is FQGNSA in the germline V gene. The J segment lost 7 bases and the V segment lost 3 bases, leaving 6 bases of the junction unmatched. This clone showed up just once. This TCR derives from an adult with an advanced solid tumor such as melanoma, head and neck, liver or kidney cancer. Sample: CD4+ or CD8+ T cells sorted from blood, taken in a trial of the OX40 agonist ivuxolimab. The chain is built from TRBV7-2 and TRBJ1-1, with 9 bases that match TRBD1. CDR3: CASSFDRGVGEAFF. CDR3 sequence (DNA): TGTGCCAGCAGCTTTGACAGGGGGGTCGGTGAAGCTTTCTTT. The full variable domain, completed using reference TRBV7-2 and TRBJ1-1, is GAGVSQSPSNKVTEKGKDVELRCDPISGHTALYWYRQSLGQGLEFLIYFQGNSAPDKSGLPSDRFSAERTGGSVSTLTIQRTQQEDSAVYLCASSFDRGVGEAFFGQGTRLTVV.